This T cell receptor (beta chain) was observed in a study of blood T cells in healthy people across ages. Study-wide findings and caveats: In long-lived donors, naive CD4+ cell counts and diversity exceeded those of aged donors.

In regard to this clonotype: Its specificity is unknown.

Next came a second PCR, run for roughly 7 to 12 cycles, which used a sample-barcoded 5' primer along with a J-beta primer mix. Carrying 12 random nucleotides, a template-switch adaptor labeled each individual cDNA molecule. TCRdb used MiXCR to reprocess the 5' RACE reads, holding one entry per CDR3 protein. In the table there are some 800,000 distinct CDR3 sequences, under 55% of which are singletons. The germline V gene has CDR1 LNHNV and CDR2 YYDKDF (reference sequence). Trimming at V came to 4 bases and at J to 2 bases, leaving 10 bases not matched to a gene. The CDR3 is 16 residues long. The clonotype comes from a man in his sixties in good health. The sample taken for sequencing was blood. J is TRBJ2-7 and V is TRBV15; 8 bases are a match to TRBD1. DNA for the CDR3: TGTGCCACCAGCACTAACGAGGACAGGGTGCCCTACGAGCAGTACTTC. Its protein is CATSTNEDRVPYEQYF.